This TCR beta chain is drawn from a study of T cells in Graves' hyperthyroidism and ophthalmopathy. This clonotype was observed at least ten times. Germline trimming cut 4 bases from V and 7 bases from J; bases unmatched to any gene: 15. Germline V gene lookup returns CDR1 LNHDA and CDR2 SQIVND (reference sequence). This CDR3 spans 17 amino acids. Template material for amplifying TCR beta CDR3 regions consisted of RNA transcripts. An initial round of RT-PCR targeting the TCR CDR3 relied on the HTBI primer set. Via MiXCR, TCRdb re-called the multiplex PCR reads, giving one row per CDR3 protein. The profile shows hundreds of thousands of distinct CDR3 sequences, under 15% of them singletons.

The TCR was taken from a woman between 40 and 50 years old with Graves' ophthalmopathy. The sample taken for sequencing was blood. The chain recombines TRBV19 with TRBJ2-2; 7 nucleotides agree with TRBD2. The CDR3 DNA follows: TGTGCCAGTAGTAGTCCCAGGCGGGGGAGACGAGGCGGGGAGCTGTTTTTT. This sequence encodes CASSSPRRGRRGGELFF.